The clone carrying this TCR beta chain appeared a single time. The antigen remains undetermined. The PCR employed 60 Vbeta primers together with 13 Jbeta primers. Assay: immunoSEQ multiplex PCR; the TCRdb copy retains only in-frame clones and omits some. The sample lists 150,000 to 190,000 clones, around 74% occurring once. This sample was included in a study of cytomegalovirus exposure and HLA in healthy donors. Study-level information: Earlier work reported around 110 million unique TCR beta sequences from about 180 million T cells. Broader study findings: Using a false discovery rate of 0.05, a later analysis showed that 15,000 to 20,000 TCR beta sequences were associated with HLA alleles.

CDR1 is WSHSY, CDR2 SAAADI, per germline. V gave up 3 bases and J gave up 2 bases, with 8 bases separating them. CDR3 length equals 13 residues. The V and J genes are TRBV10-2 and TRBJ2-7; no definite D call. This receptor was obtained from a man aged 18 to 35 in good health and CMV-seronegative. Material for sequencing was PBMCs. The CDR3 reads CASSEISAYEQYF. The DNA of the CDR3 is TGCGCCAGCAGTGAAATTTCAGCCTACGAGCAGTACTTC.